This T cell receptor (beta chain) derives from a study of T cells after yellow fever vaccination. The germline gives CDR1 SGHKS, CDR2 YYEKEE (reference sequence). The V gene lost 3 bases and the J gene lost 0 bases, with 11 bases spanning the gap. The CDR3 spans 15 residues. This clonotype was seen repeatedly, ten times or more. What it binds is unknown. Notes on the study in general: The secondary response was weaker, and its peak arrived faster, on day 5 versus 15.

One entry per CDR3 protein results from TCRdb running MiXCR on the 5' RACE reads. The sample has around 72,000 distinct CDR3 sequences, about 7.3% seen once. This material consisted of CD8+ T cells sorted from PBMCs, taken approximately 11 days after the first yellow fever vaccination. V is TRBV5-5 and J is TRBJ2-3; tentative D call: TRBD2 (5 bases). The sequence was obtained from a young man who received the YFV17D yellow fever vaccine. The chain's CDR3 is CASSSGEFSTDTQYF. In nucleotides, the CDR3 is TGTGCCAGCAGCTCCGGGGAATTTAGCACAGATACGCAGTATTTT.